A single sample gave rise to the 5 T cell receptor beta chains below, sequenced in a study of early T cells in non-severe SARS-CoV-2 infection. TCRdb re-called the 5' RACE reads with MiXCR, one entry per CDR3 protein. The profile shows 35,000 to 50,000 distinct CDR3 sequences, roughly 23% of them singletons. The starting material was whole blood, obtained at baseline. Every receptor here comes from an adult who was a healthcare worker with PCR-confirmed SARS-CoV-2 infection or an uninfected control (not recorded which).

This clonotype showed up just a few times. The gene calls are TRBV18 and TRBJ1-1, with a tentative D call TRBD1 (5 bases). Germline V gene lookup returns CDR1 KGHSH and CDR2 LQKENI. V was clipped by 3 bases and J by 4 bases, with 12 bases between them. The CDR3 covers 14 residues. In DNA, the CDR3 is TGTGCCAGCTCACCTCCGTCGACAGCCACTGAAGCTTTCTTT. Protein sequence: CASSPPSTATEAFF.

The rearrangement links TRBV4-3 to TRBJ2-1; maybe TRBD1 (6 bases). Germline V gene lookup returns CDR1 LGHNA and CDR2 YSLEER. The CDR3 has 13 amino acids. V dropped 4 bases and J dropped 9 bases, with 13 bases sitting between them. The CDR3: CASSPLGGVEQFF. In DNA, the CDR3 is TGCGCCAGCAGCCCGTTAGGGGGAGTTGAGCAGTTCTTC.

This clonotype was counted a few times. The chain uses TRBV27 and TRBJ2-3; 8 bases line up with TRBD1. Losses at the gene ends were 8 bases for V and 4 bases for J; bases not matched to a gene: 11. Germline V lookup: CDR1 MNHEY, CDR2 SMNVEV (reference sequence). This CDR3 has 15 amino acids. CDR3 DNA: TGTGCCAGCCTAGCGACTTGGACAGGGTCAGATACGCAGTATTTT. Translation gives CASLATWTGSDTQYF.

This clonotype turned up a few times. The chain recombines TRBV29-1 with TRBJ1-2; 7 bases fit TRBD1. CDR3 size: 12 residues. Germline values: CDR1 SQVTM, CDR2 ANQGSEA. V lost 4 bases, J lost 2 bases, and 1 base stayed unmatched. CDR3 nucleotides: TGCAGCGTTGGGACAGGCAACTATGGCTACACCTTC. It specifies CSVGTGNYGYTF.

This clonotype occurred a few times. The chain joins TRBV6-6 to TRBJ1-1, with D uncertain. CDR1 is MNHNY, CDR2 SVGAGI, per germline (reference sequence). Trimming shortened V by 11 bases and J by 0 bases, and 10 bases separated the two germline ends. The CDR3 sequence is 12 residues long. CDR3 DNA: TGTGCCGTAAGGATAGTGAACACTGAAGCTTTCTTT. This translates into CAVRIVNTEAFF.